The 27 T cell receptor beta chains below were found in one sample sequenced in a study of identical twins. TCRdb processed the 5' RACE reads anew with MiXCR; each CDR3 protein has one entry. The table has roughly 490,000 distinct CDR3 sequences, approximately 14% seen once. The sample also formed part of further work on yellow fever vaccine responses in identical twins.

Sequencing input: CD4+ T cells sorted from blood. Receptors originate from a woman aged 18-29 years in good health.

The chain combines TRBV7-8 with TRBJ2-1; TRBD2 agrees at 8 bases. The CDR3 sequence is 16 residues long. CDR1 is SGHVS, CDR2 FQNEAQ, per germline. V trimming: 3 bases; J trimming: 0 bases; junction bases outside the gene matches: 4. The CDR3 DNA follows: TGTGCCAGCAGCTTGGGGACTAGAGGCTCCTACAATGAGCAGTTCTTC. It encodes CASSLGTRGSYNEQFF.

In this sample, this clonotype turned up a few times. The CDR3 loop is CAWEGQGYTEAFF. In DNA, the CDR3 is TGTGCCTGGGAGGGACAGGGGTACACTGAAGCTTTCTTT. The chain recombines TRBV30 with TRBJ1-1, with TRBD1 matching over 10 bases. The V and J ends lost 5 bases and 3 bases, in that order; junction bases with no gene match: 3. The CDR3 runs 13 residues. Germline CDR1 reads GTSNPN; CDR2 reads SVGIG (reference sequence). The variable domain in full, completed from reference TRBV30 and TRBJ1-1, reads SQTIHQWPATLVQPVGSPLSLECTVEGTSNPNLYWYRQAAGRGLQLLFYSVGIGQISSEVPQNLSASRPQDRQFILSSKKLLLSDSGFYLCAWEGQGYTEAFFGQGTRLTVV.

This clonotype was seen a handful of times. The chain recombines TRBV12-3 or TRBV12-4 with TRBJ2-1; 7 nucleotides agree with TRBD1. The CDR3 length is 15 residues. Losses at the gene ends were 4 bases for V and 2 bases for J; bases not matched to a gene: 5. The CDR3 here is CASSWGTATYNEQFF. The CDR3 DNA reads TGTGCCAGCAGTTGGGGGACAGCAACCTACAATGAGCAGTTCTTC.

V and J are TRBV24-1 and TRBJ2-5; D ambiguous. Germline V gene sequence: CDR1 KGHDR, CDR2 SFDVKD. V was clipped by 4 bases and J by 4 bases, with 9 bases between them. The CDR3 totals 13 residues. CDR3 coding DNA: TGTGCCACCAGTGACATGTTTCGAGAGACCCAGTACTTC. It codes for CATSDMFRETQYF.

The V and J genes are TRBV11-2 and TRBJ2-5; 10 bases map to TRBD1. The ends lost 4 bases at V and 5 bases at J; junction bases unmatched: 19. The CDR3 is 19 residues long. Germline CDR1 is SGHAT and CDR2 is FQNNGV. CDR3 DNA: TGTGCCAGCAGCTCCTGGTTTAACCGGGACAGGGGAATGAGGGAGACCCAGTACTTC. Amino acid sequence: CASSSWFNRDRGMRETQYF. The variable domain in full, completed from reference TRBV11-2 and TRBJ2-5, reads EAGVAQSPRYKIIEKRQSVAFWCNPISGHATLYWYQQILGQGPKLLIQFQNNGVVDDSQLPKDRFSAERLKGVDSTLKIQPAKLEDSAVYLCASSSWFNRDRGMRETQYFGPGTRLLVL.

V gene TRBV12-3 or TRBV12-4 combines with J gene TRBJ2-7, with a weak D call TRBD1 (6 bases). The CDR3 contains 15 residues. V gave up 0 bases and J gave up 4 bases, with 13 bases separating them. The CDR3 DNA follows: TGTGCCAGCAGTTTAGCAGCAGGGGAAGGGTACGAGCAGTACTTC. It translates to CASSLAAGEGYEQYF.

This chain joins TRBV12-3 or TRBV12-4 and TRBJ2-7, with 9 bases lining up with TRBD1. Germline trimming cut 6 bases from V and 3 bases from J; bases unmatched to any gene: 6. The CDR3 covers 14 residues. In DNA form, the CDR3 reads TGTGCCAGCAGGGGGGACAGGGCCCACTACGAGCAGTACTTC. Its translation: CASRGDRAHYEQYF.

This clonotype appeared a few times. This chain joins TRBV19 and TRBJ2-1; 9 bases match TRBD2. The trim removed 5 bases at V and 6 bases at J, leaving 8 bases unmatched. The CDR3 runs 15 residues. Germline V lookup: CDR1 LNHDA, CDR2 SQIVND (reference sequence). CDR3 nucleotides: TGTGCCAGTAGTGCCCCGAGCGGGAGGATCAATGAGCAGTTCTTC. This translates into CASSAPSGRINEQFF.

This clonotype occurred a few times. This sequence joins TRBV20-1 and TRBJ1-6, with TRBD1 matching over 10 bases. V was clipped by 1 base and J by 10 bases; unmatched bases: 7. Germline loops: CDR1 DFQATT, CDR2 SNEGSKA (reference sequence). This CDR3 has 15 residues. CDR3 bases: TGCAGTGCTAGAGGTAGACAGGGGGCACAATCACCCCTCCACTTT. As protein: CSARGRQGAQSPLHF.

This clonotype was observed many times. The gene calls are TRBV7-9 and TRBJ2-1; TRBD2 aligns across 7 bases. Trimming removed 2 bases from V and 3 bases from J; junction bases left unmatched: 4. The CDR3 runs 15 residues. CDR1 and CDR2 (germline): SEHNR, FQNEAQ (reference sequence). The CDR3: CASSLRWEGYNEQFF. For the CDR3, the DNA is TGTGCCAGCAGCTTAAGGTGGGAGGGCTACAATGAGCAGTTCTTC.

This clonotype was counted a few times. The chain combines TRBV20-1 with TRBJ2-7; 8 bases are shared with TRBD2. V was pared by 1 base and J by 2 bases, with 4 bases of the junction left unmatched. The CDR3 extends over 14 amino acids. CDR1 and CDR2 from the germline V gene are DFQATT and SNEGSKA (reference sequence). CDR3 sequence: CSARVGTSTYEQYF. The DNA for the CDR3 is TGCAGTGCTAGAGTAGGGACTAGTACCTACGAGCAGTACTTC.

This clonotype was counted a few times. The chain employs TRBV5-1 and TRBJ1-1; possibly TRBD1 for D (6 bases). The CDR3 contains 15 residues. The germline V gene has CDR1 SGHRS and CDR2 YFSETQ. V gave up 5 bases and J gave up 7 bases, with 21 bases separating them. CDR3 region: CASSEEGERFVEAFF. The CDR3, as DNA: TGCGCCAGCAGTGAGGAGGGGGAAAGGTTTGTTGAAGCTTTCTTT.

As concerns this clonotype: Compared with germline, one end of the junction differs, possibly owing to a read error. The chain combines TRBV7-7 with TRBJ2-1, with 7 bases that match TRBD2. This CDR3 contains 14 residues. Germline-derived CDR1 and CDR2 are SSHAT and FNYEAQ (reference sequence). The CDR3 coding sequence is TGTGCTAGCAGCCAGGGACTACAAAACAATGAGCAGTTCTTC. Amino acid sequence: CASSQGLQNNEQFF.

This clonotype was counted a few times. The chain recombines TRBV12-3 or TRBV12-4 with TRBJ1-2, with TRBD1 matching over 7 bases. The CDR3 is 14 amino acids. Trimming removed 5 bases from V and 1 base from J; junction bases left unmatched: 4. The CDR3 loop is CASSGGQFNYGYTF. The CDR3 DNA follows: TGTGCCAGCAGTGGGGGACAGTTTAACTATGGCTACACCTTC.

The CDR3 spells CASRPTWGRNTEAFF. In DNA, the CDR3 is TGTGCCAGCAGGCCAACATGGGGAAGGAACACTGAAGCTTTCTTT. V and J are TRBV12-3 or TRBV12-4 and TRBJ1-1, with D unclear. The CDR3 spans 15 residues. Trimming left V 6 bases short and J 1 base short, with 15 bases between.

This clonotype was found a few times. This chain joins TRBV6-2 or TRBV6-3 and TRBJ2-2; 7 nucleotides match TRBD1. V was pared by 8 bases and J by 6 bases, with 9 bases of the junction left unmatched. Germline CDR1 and CDR2: MNHEY and SVGEGT. The CDR3 sequence is 14 residues long. CDR3 residues: CASGMTGTAGELFF. CDR3 sequence (DNA): TGTGCCAGCGGGATGACAGGGACCGCCGGGGAGCTGTTTTTT.

In DNA form, the CDR3 reads TGTGCCAGCAGCTTAGTTAGCGACACCTACGAGCAGTACTTC. This sequence encodes CASSLVSDTYEQYF. The chain links TRBV7-2 to TRBJ2-7, with TRBD2 as a possible D gene (5 bases). This CDR3 region has 14 residues. Germline-derived CDR1 and CDR2 are SGHTA and FQGNSA. Trimming left V 1 base short and J 2 bases short, with 9 bases between.

In its sample, this clonotype was seen a few times. The genes are TRBV7-3 and TRBJ2-1, with TRBD1 matching 7 bases. The CDR3 sequence is 16 residues long. The germline gives CDR1 SGHTA, CDR2 FQGTGA. J lost 1 base, V lost 1 base, and 4 bases had no gene match. The CDR3: CASSLIPGQSYNEQFF. Written as DNA, the CDR3 is TGTGCCAGCAGCTTAATCCCGGGACAGTCCTACAATGAGCAGTTCTTC.

This clonotype was seen a few times. The chain recombines TRBV9 with TRBJ2-3, with unresolved D. The CDR3 is 13 residues long. CDR1 and CDR2 from the germline V gene are SGDLS and YYNGEE. The V gene lost 0 bases and the J gene lost 2 bases, with 4 bases spanning the gap. The CDR3 DNA reads TGTGCCAGCAGCGTAGATTTCACAGATACGCAGTATTTT. Translation gives CASSVDFTDTQYF.

The table lists this clonotype with a few counts. This rearrangement joins TRBV12-5 to TRBJ2-5; no definite D call. The ends were cut back, 4 bases at V and 5 bases at J, with 5 bases in the middle. The CDR3 is 11 residues long. Germline values: CDR1 LGHNT, CDR2 FRNRAP. CDR3 sequence: CASGSRETQYF. The CDR3 DNA sequence: TGTGCTAGTGGTTCTCGGGAGACCCAGTACTTC.

This clonotype came up a few times. The chain recombines TRBV7-2 with TRBJ2-7; D might be TRBD1 (5 bases). From germline, CDR1 is SGHTA and CDR2 FQGNSA. V lost 5 bases and J lost 3, with 14 bases in between. The length of the CDR3 is 14 residues. The CDR3 bases are TGTGCCAGCAGCAGCAGAAGACAGTTCTACGAGCAGTACTTC. This codes for CASSSRRQFYEQYF.

This clonotype was recorded at least ten times. This CDR3 is CSVEDMGYGYGYTF. CDR3 in DNA: TGCAGCGTTGAAGATATGGGGTACGGCTATGGCTACACCTTC. The V gene is TRBV29-1, the J gene TRBJ1-2; D uncertain. Germline V gene sequence: CDR1 SQVTM, CDR2 ANQGSEA. This CDR3 region has 14 residues. V dropped 0 bases and J dropped 4 bases, with 12 bases sitting between them.

The J gene is TRBJ2-2, the V gene TRBV11-2; 8 bases fit TRBD2. The CDR3 length is 16 residues. Germline V CDR1 and CDR2: SGHAT, FQNNGV. V shed 7 bases and J 5 bases; nucleotides not matched to a gene: 12. The CDR3 here is CASTSTGTRLTGELFF. CDR3 DNA: TGTGCCAGCACCTCTACCGGGACTAGACTTACCGGGGAGCTGTTTTTT.

The chain carries TRBV7-9 and TRBJ2-5, with a possible D match to TRBD1 (5 bases). Germline CDR1 is SEHNR and CDR2 is FQNEAQ (reference sequence). There are 14 residues in the CDR3. V lost 5 bases and J 0 bases, leaving 10 bases between the germline ends. CDR3 residues: CASSPTVYQETQYF. CDR3 nucleotides: TGTGCCAGCAGCCCGACAGTGTACCAAGAGACCCAGTACTTC. Looking up the rest from reference TRBV7-9 and TRBJ2-5 gives the full variable domain: DTGVSQNPRHKITKRGQNVTFRCDPISEHNRLYWYRQTLGQGPEFLTYFQNEAQLEKSRLLSDRFSAERPKGSFSTLEIQRTEQGDSAMYLCASSPTVYQETQYFGPGTRLLVL.

This clonotype has at least ten counts. This rearrangement joins TRBV21-1 to TRBJ1-1. TRBV21-1 is an annotated pseudogene. CDR3 length equals 14 residues. CDR3 sequence reads: CASSKITERTEAFF. The CDR3 DNA sequence: TGTGCCAGCAGCAAAATAACTGAAAGAACTGAAGCTTTCTTT.

V gene TRBV6-4 combines with J gene TRBJ2-6; 7 bases align to TRBD1. From germline, CDR1 is MRHNA and CDR2 SNTAGT. J lost 0 bases, V lost 6 bases, and 5 bases had no gene match. This CDR3 has 16 amino acids. This chain's CDR3 is CASSRDSLSGANVLTF. The CDR3 coding sequence is TGTGCCAGCAGCCGGGACAGCCTCTCTGGGGCCAACGTCCTGACTTTC.

On this clonotype itself: Given the absence of the conserved phenylalanine or tryptophan at the CDR3 end, a read error is likely. The gene calls are TRBV5-1 and TRBJ2-1, with a tentative D call TRBD2 (6 bases). CDR1 is SGHRS and CDR2 is YFSETQ in the germline V gene. The CDR3 runs to 17 residues. The ends were cut back, 0 bases at V and 7 bases at J, with 20 bases in the middle. CDR3 nucleotide sequence: TGCGCCAGCAGCTTGGAAGGCTGGGGACTGGATCGGAATGAGCAGTTCTAC. Its translation is CASSLEGWGLDRNEQFY.